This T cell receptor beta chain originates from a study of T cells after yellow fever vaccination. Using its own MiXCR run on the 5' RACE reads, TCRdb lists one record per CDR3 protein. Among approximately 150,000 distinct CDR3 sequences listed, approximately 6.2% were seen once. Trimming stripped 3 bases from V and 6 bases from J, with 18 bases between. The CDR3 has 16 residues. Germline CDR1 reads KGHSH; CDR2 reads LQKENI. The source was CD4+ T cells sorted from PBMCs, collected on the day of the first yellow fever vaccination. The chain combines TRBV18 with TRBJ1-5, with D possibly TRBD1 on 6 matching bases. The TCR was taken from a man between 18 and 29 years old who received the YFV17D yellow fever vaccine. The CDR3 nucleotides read TGTGCCAGCTCACCCGACTTCGGCGGGGGGCGTCAGCCCCAGCATTTT. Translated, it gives CASSPDFGGGRQPQHF.